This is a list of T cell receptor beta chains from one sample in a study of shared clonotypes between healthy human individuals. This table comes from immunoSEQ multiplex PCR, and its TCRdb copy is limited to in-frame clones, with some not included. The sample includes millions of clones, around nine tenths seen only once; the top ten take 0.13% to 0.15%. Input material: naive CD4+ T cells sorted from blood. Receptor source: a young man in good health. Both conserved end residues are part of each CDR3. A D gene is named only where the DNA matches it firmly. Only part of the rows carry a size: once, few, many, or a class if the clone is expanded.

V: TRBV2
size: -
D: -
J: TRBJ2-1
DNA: TGTGCCAGCAATAACAGACCTGAAGCGTTCTTC
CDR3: CASNNRPEAFF

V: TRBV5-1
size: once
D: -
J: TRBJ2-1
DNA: TGCGCCAGCAGCTGGGGGCCATCGTCTGAGCAGTTCTTC
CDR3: CASSWGPSSEQFF

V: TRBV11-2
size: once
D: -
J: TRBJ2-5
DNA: TGTGCCAGCAGGGGACCCGGCCAAGAGACCCAGTACTTC
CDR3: CASRGPGQETQYF

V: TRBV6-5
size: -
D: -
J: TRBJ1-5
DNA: TGTGCCAGCGGGTGGACGGCAAATCAGCCCCAGCATTTT
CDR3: CASGWTANQPQHF

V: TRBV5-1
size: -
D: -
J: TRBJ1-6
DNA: TGCGCCAGCAGCTTGGAGCTTTCAAATTCACCCCTCCACTTT
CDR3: CASSLELSNSPLHF

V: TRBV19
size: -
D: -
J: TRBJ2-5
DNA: TGTGCCAGTAGTATACTGGACCGAGCTCAAGAGACCCAGTACTTC
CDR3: CASSILDRAQETQYF

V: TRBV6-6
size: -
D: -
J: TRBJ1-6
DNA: TGTGCCAGCAGTTGGGACACGTCATCCCTCCACTTT
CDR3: CASSWDTSSLHF

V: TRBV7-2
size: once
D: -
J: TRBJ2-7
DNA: TGTGCCAGCAGCTTAGTAGGGGCCATCGGGGACGAGCAGTACTTC
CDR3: CASSLVGAIGDEQYF

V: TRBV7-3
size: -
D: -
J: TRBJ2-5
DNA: TGTGCCAGCAGCTTAAGCAGGGAGGAGACCCAGTACTTC
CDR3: CASSLSREETQYF

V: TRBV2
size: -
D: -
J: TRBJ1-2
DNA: TGTGCCAGCATGAGGCTCCAGGGTAACTATGGCTACACCTTC
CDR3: CASMRLQGNYGYTF

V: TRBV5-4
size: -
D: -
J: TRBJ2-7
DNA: TGTGCCAGCAGCTTGGAACCAGGGAAGGGAATCGAGCAGTACTTC
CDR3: CASSLEPGKGIEQYF

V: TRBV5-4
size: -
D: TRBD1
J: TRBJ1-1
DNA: TGTGCCAGCAGCCCGTTGACAGGGGGGAAGAACACTGAAGCTTTCTTT
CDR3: CASSPLTGGKNTEAFF

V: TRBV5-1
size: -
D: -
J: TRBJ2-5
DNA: TGCGCCAGCAGCCTGCTAGCGACGGTCCTTCAAGAGACCCAGTACTTC
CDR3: CASSLLATVLQETQYF

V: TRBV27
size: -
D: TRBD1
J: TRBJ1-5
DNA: TGTGCCAGCAGTTTCTTAGGGACAGGGAAGGATCAGCCCCAGCATTTT
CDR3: CASSFLGTGKDQPQHF

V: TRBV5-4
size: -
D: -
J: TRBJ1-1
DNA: TGTGCCAGCAGCTTGTTCAGTTACACTGAAGCTTTCTTT
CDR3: CASSLFSYTEAFF

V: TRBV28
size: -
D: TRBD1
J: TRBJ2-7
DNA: TGTGCCAGCAGTTTGAGGTGGGGCGGGACAGGGGGTTACGAGCAGTACTTC
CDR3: CASSLRWGGTGGYEQYF

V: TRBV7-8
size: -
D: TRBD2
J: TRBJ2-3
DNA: TGTGCCAGCAGCCCTCTGCGGCTAGCGGTGAGCACAGATACGCAGTATTTT
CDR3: CASSPLRLAVSTDTQYF

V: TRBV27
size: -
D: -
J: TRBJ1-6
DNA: TGTGCCAGCAGTTTATTGCAGGGGTTTAGATCACCCCTCCACTTT
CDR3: CASSLLQGFRSPLHF

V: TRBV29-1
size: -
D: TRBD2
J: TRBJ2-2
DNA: TGCAGCGTTGCCCCTAGCGGGAGGGCGGCATCCGGGGAGCTGTTTTTT
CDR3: CSVAPSGRAASGELFF

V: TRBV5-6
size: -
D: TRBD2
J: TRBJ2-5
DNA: TGTGCCAGCAGCGGGACTAGCGGGGGCCAAGAGACCCAGTACTTC
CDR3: CASSGTSGGQETQYF

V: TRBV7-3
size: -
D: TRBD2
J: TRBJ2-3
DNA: TGTGCCAGCAGCTTATACGGACTAGCGGGGGCGGGGACAGATACGCAGTATTTT
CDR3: CASSLYGLAGAGTDTQYF

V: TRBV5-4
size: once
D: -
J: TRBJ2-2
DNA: TGTGCCAGCGTAGGGAGCGAGTGGGTCGGGGAGCTGTTTTTT
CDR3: CASVGSEWVGELFF

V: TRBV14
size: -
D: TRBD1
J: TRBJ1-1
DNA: TGTGCCAGCAGCCCCCGGCTGGGACAGGGGGCGTTCACTGAAGCTTTCTTT
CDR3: CASSPRLGQGAFTEAFF

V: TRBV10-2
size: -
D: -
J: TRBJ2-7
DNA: TGCGCCAGCAGTGAGGTCAAAGGCGGTCTTATTGTTACCTACGAGCAGTACTTC
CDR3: CASSEVKGGLIVTYEQYF

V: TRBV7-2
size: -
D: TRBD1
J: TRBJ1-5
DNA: TGTGCCAGCAGCTTAGCGGACAGGGGTGGGCAGCCCCAGCATTTT
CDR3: CASSLADRGGQPQHF

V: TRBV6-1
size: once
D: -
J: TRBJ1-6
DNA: TGTGCCAGCACCTTGAGCTCCTATAATTCACCCCTCCACTTT
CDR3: CASTLSSYNSPLHF

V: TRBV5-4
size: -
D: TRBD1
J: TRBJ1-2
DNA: TGTGCCAGCAGCGCACAGGGGGTTTACTATGGCTACACCTTC
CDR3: CASSAQGVYYGYTF

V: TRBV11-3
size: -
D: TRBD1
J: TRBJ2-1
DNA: TGTGCCAGCAGCGTCACCGGGACAGGGAGGAATGAGCAGTTCTTC
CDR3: CASSVTGTGRNEQFF

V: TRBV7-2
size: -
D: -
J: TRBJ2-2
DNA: TGTGCCAGCAGCTTTGAGCGAGGGAAGACCGGGGAGCTGTTTTTT
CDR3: CASSFERGKTGELFF

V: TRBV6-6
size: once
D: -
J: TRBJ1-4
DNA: TGTGCCAGCGGGGCTAATGAAAAACTGTTTTTT
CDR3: CASGANEKLFF

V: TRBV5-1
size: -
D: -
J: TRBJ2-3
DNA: TGCGCCAGCAGCCCTCTGGGGAGCCCCTTGGCAGATACGCAGTATTTT
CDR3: CASSPLGSPLADTQYF

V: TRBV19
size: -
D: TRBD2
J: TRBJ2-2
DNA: TGTGCCAGGATAGCGGGGGGGCCGAAAACCGGGGAGCTGTTTTTT
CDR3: CARIAGGPKTGELFF

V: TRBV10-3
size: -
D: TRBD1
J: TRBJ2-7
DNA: TGTGCCATCAGTGAACGGACAGGGGTAACCTACGAGCAGTACTTC
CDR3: CAISERTGVTYEQYF

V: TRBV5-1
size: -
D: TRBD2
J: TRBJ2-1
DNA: TGCGCCAGCAGCGGCAGCAGCGGGAGCCAGTACAATGAGCAGTTCTTC
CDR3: CASSGSSGSQYNEQFF

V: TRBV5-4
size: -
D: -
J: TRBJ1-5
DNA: TGTGCCAGCAGCTTGGCAGGGGTCCCCACTCAGCCCCAGCATTTT
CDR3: CASSLAGVPTQPQHF

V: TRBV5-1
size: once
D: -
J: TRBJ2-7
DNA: TGCGCCAGCAGCAACCCGGTCACTTCCTACGAGCAGTACTTC
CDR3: CASSNPVTSYEQYF

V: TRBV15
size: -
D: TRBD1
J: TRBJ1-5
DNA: TGTGCCACCAGCACGGGACAGGGTGACAATCAGCCCCAGCATTTT
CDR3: CATSTGQGDNQPQHF

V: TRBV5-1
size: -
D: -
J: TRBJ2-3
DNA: TGCGCCAGCAGTTCTCCCAGCCTGGGGGATACGCAGTATTTT
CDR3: CASSSPSLGDTQYF

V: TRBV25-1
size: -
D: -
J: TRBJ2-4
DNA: TGTGCCAGCAGTGCAGGGGTAAACATTCAGTACTTC
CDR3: CASSAGVNIQYF

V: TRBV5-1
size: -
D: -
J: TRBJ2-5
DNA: TGCGCCAGCAGCTCCGGGAGCCAAGAGACCCAGTACTTC
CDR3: CASSSGSQETQYF

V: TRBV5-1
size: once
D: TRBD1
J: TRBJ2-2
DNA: TGCGCCAGCAGCATTCGGACAGGTGGGGCGAACACCGGGGAGCTGTTTTTT
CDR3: CASSIRTGGANTGELFF

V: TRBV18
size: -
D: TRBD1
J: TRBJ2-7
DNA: TGTGCCAGCTCACCCCCTCAGGGGGCTAGCTCCTACGAGCAGTACTTC
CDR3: CASSPPQGASSYEQYF

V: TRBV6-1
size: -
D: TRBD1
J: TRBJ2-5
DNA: TGTGCCAGCGATAGGGGGCCCCAAGAGACCCAGTACTTC
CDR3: CASDRGPQETQYF

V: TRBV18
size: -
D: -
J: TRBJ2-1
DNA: TGTGCCAGCTCACCACCCCTAGCAGGTAACAATGAGCAGTTCTTC
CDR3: CASSPPLAGNNEQFF

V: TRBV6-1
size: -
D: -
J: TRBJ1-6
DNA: TGTGCCAGCAGTGAAATCTGGGAAGGGTCTTCTAATTCACCCCTCCACTTT
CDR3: CASSEIWEGSSNSPLHF

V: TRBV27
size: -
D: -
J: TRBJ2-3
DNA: TGTGCCAGCAGTACATACCGGGCCGTGCAAGATACGCAGTATTTT
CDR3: CASSTYRAVQDTQYF

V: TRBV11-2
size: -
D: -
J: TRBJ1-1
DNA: TGTGCCAGCAGCTTAGATGGGGGGAACACTGAAGCTTTCTTT
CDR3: CASSLDGGNTEAFF

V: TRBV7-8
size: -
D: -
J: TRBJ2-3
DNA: TGTGCCAGCAGCTTAGGCTTACCAGATACGCAGTATTTT
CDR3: CASSLGLPDTQYF

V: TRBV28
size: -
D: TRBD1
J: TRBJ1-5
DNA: TGTGCCAGCAGTTCCGACAGGGTTAGCAATCAGCCCCAGCATTTT
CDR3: CASSSDRVSNQPQHF

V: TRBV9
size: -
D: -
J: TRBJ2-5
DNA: TGTGCCAGCAGCGTAGAGGGGTTTGGGGGTGGAGAGACCCAGTACTTC
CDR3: CASSVEGFGGGETQYF

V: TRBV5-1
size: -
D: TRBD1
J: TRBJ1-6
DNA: TGCGCCAGCAGCTCCGAGGGGGACAGCTTTTCACCCCTCCACTTT
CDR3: CASSSEGDSFSPLHF

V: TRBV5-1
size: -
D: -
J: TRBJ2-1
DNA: TGCGCCAGCAGCTTGGAAGGATCGAGTGAGCAGTTCTTC
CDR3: CASSLEGSSEQFF

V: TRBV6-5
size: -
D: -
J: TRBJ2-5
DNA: TGTGCCAGCAGTTATGTGGTTACGGAGACCCAGTACTTC
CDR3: CASSYVVTETQYF

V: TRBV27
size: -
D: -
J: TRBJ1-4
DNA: TGTGCCAGCAGTTACGCCTCTACAGAAAAACTGTTTTTT
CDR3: CASSYASTEKLFF